The 18 T cell receptor beta chains presented below share a single source sample, sequenced in a study of beta chain features in type 1 diabetes. Reverse transcribing all isolated RNA meant expressed TCRB transcripts were sequenced. Assay: immunoSEQ multiplex PCR; the TCRdb copy retains only in-frame clones and omits some. In the table there are 150,000 or so clones, around a tenth of which are singletons. Sequencing used central memory CD4+ T cells from blood. All receptors derive from a man aged 18 to 35 in good health.

The chain has TRBV5-1 and TRBJ1-1; 8 bases agree with TRBD1. The length of the CDR3 is 14 residues. The ends lost 4 bases at V and 1 base at J; junction bases unmatched: 3. The germline V gene encodes CDR1 SGHRS and CDR2 YFSETQ. The CDR3 nucleotides read TGCGCCAGCAGCAAAGGGACAGGGAACACTGAAGCTTTCTTT. This encodes CASSKGTGNTEAFF.

The gene calls are TRBV12-5 and TRBJ2-5; the D gene is possibly TRBD2 (5 bases). Trimming removed 7 bases at V and 2 bases at J, with 11 bases between. Germline assignment: CDR1 LGHNT and CDR2 FRNRAP. The CDR3 extends over 13 amino acids. CDR3 bases: TGTGCTAGTGCTTCTAGCAGTCAAGAGACCCAGTACTTC. Amino acid sequence: CASASSSQETQYF.

The table lists this clone with a few counts. The V and J genes are TRBV4-2 and TRBJ1-1; a weak D match, TRBD1 (6 bases). Per germline, CDR1 LGHNA and CDR2 YNFKEQ. The V and J ends lost 2 bases and 4 bases respectively, with 11 bases between them. The CDR3 has 14 amino acids. The CDR3 nucleotides read TGTGCCAGCAGCCAAAAAACAGGGCCCACTGAAGCTTTCTTT. Amino acid sequence: CASSQKTGPTEAFF.

This clone was counted a few times. The same CDR3 can be traced to other DNA sequences in this sample. CDR3 nucleotides: TGTGCCAGCAGCGTAGGGGCAGGCATGAACACTGAAGCTTTCTTT. Its protein product is CASSVGAGMNTEAFF. The chain is built from TRBV9 and TRBJ1-1; D gene ambiguous. Germline assignment: CDR1 SGDLS and CDR2 YYNGEE. The CDR3 is 15 residues long. V was cut by 0 bases and J by 0 bases, with 9 bases left in between.

This clone showed up just a few times. The gene calls are TRBV11-2 and TRBJ1-6; 9 bases agree with TRBD1. Germline loops: CDR1 SGHAT, CDR2 FQNNGV. This CDR3 is built from 15 residues. The V segment lost 5 bases and the J segment 9 bases; nucleotides outside the gene matches: 8. CDR3 nucleotides: TGTGCCAGCAGCAAACTACAGGGGGCACGTTCACCCCTCCACTTT. This sequence encodes CASSKLQGARSPLHF.

This clone has ten or more counts. The chain employs TRBV28 and TRBJ2-5; tentatively, D is TRBD1 (6 bases). This CDR3 is built from 14 residues. Trimming shortened V by 3 bases and J by 4 bases, and 12 bases separated the two germline ends. Germline CDR1 and CDR2: MDHEN and SYDVKM. CDR3 in amino acids: CASSFQGSSETQYF. Here the CDR3 DNA reads TGTGCCAGCAGTTTTCAGGGGTCGTCAGAGACCCAGTACTTC.

There are many counts of this clone. DNA of the CDR3: TGTGCCGGGATCAGGGGAGCTAACTATGGCTACACCTTC. Translation gives CAGIRGANYGYTF. The J gene is TRBJ1-2, the V gene TRBV30, with D possibly being TRBD1 (6 bases). The CDR3 length is 13 residues. CDR1 is GTSNPN, CDR2 SVGIG, per germline (reference sequence). The germline V and J ends were trimmed by 8 bases and 0 bases, with 13 bases remaining between them.

The rearrangement links TRBV6-1 to TRBJ2-7, with TRBD1 matching 8 bases. Germline V gene sequence: CDR1 MNHNS, CDR2 SASEGT. The J segment lost 3 bases and the V segment lost 4 bases, leaving 5 bases of the junction unmatched. The CDR3 has 14 amino acids. This CDR3 is CASSARQGSYEQYF. The DNA of the CDR3 is TGTGCCAGCAGTGCGAGACAGGGGAGCTACGAGCAGTACTTC.

This clone was counted between two and nine times. CDR3 in DNA: TGTGCCAGCAGTGGGACAGGGATGAATGAAAAACTGTTTTTT. As protein: CASSGTGMNEKLFF. The J gene is TRBJ1-4, the V gene TRBV28; 9 nucleotides align to TRBD1. CDR3 length equals 14 residues. V shed 5 bases, J shed 5 bases, and the junction held 3 bases outside the gene matches. Germline CDR1 is MDHEN and CDR2 is SYDVKM.

This clone was seen more than once but under ten times. The chain links TRBV21-1 to TRBJ1-2. TRBV21-1 is noted as a pseudogene. CDR3 length: 12 amino acids. The CDR3 sequence: CASTKGPGGYTF. CDR3 coding DNA: TGTGCCAGCACCAAAGGCCCCGGTGGCTACACCTTC.

The J gene is TRBJ1-2, the V gene TRBV5-1; D might be TRBD1 (5 bases). The CDR3 spans 14 residues. V lost 0 bases, J lost 1 base, and 7 bases lay in between. Per germline, CDR1 SGHRS and CDR2 YFSETQ. The CDR3 sequence: CASSLVGDNYGYTF. The CDR3 region has the DNA TGCGCCAGCAGCTTGGTAGGGGATAACTATGGCTACACCTTC.

The V and J genes are TRBV6-5 and TRBJ2-1; 8 nucleotides agree with TRBD2. Looked up from germline, CDR1 is MNHEY and CDR2 is SVGAGI. The CDR3 is 15 amino acids. V trimming: 6 bases; J trimming: 4 bases; junction bases outside the gene matches: 8. The CDR3 is CASRIQAGGYNEQFF. In DNA, the CDR3 is TGTGCCAGCAGAATACAGGCGGGGGGTTACAATGAGCAGTTCTTC.

This clone appeared a few times. The V and J genes are TRBV4-3 and TRBJ2-7; 7 nucleotides match TRBD2. Germline V CDR1 and CDR2: LGHNA, YSLEER. The CDR3 length is 14 residues. V lost 4 bases, J lost 7 bases, and 10 bases stayed unmatched. The CDR3 sequence is CASSPLSLAGEQYF. CDR3 DNA sequence: TGCGCCAGCAGCCCCCTGTCTTTAGCGGGTGAGCAGTACTTC.

This rearrangement joins TRBV5-1 to TRBJ1-3; 8 positions match TRBD1. CDR3 length: 16 amino acids. In germline, CDR1 is SGHRS, CDR2 YFSETQ. With V trimmed by 0 bases and J by 1 base, 3 bases remained unmatched. CDR3 nucleotide sequence: TGCGCCAGCAGCTTGGACAGGGGGTTGTCTGGAAACACCATATATTTT. Translating gives CASSLDRGLSGNTIYF. Complete variable domain (other parts from reference TRBV5-1 and TRBJ1-3): KAGVTQTPRYLIKTRGQQVTLSCSPISGHRSVSWYQQTPGQGLQFLFEYFSETQRNKGNFPGRFSGRQFSNSRSEMNVSTLELGDSALYLCASSLDRGLSGNTIYFGEGSWLTVV.

There are a few counts of this clone. The J gene is TRBJ2-7, the V gene TRBV10-1; 7 nucleotides align to TRBD1. V shed 8 bases, J shed 0 bases, and the junction held 1 base outside the gene matches. The CDR3 length is 12 residues. Germline CDR1 reads WNHNN; CDR2 reads SYGVQD (reference sequence). The CDR3 reads CASGTDSYEQYF. The CDR3 nucleotides are TGCGCCAGCGGGACAGACTCCTACGAGCAGTACTTC.

This clone has just a few counts. The chain joins TRBV4-3 to TRBJ2-6; 12 bases are shared with TRBD1. The CDR3 has 20 amino acids. The trim removed 1 base at V and 2 bases at J, leaving 9 bases unmatched. Germline CDR1 reads LGHNA; CDR2 reads YSLEER. The CDR3 sequence: CASSQAPGTGGAAGANVLTF. The CDR3 bases are TGCGCCAGCAGCCAAGCCCCCGGGACAGGGGGCGCAGCTGGGGCCAACGTCCTGACTTTC.

V and J are TRBV9 and TRBJ2-2, with TRBD1 matching 7 bases. In germline, CDR1 is SGDLS, CDR2 YYNGEE. The CDR3 has 16 amino acids. Losses at the gene ends were 3 bases for V and 7 bases for J; bases not matched to a gene: 12. The CDR3 loop reads CASSGQGGAVNGELFF. The CDR3 nucleotides are TGTGCCAGCAGCGGTCAAGGGGGCGCCGTTAACGGGGAGCTGTTTTTT.

The rearrangement uses TRBV7-2 and TRBJ2-3; 8 nucleotides align to TRBD2. V lost 0 bases, J lost 6 bases, and 8 bases stayed unmatched. There are 16 residues in the CDR3. CDR1 and CDR2 (germline): SGHTA, FQGNSA. CDR3 in DNA: TGTGCCAGCAGCTTAGCGCTGGGTAGCGGGGTGGATACGCAGTATTTT. It codes for CASSLALGSGVDTQYF.